The 31 T cell receptor gamma chains presented below share a single source sample, sequenced in a study of human gamma delta and Vdelta1 T cells. These receptors lack a known antigen. TCRdb applied CATT to the PCR reads for clone calling. This table holds roughly 4,500 gamma-chain clones, less than 40% found once. Sequenced material: Vdelta1 gamma-delta T cells from blood grown in culture (DOT cells). These receptors all stem from a human donor in good health.

V gene TRGV5 combines with J gene TRGJ1 or TRGJ2. The CDR3 spans 12 residues. J lost 12 bases, V lost 3 bases, and 11 bases had no gene match. CDR1 is VINAFY and CDR2 is YDVSNSKD in the germline V gene. CDR3 coding DNA: TGTGCCACCTGGGACGGGCTCTTCATGAAACTCTTT. As protein: CATWDGLFMKLF.

This clone appeared a few times. The chain recombines TRGV10 with TRGJ1 or TRGJ2. TRGV10 is recorded as an ORF, its role being uncertain. Unmatched junction bases numbered 14, after V lost 8 bases and J lost 3 bases. The CDR3 has 15 residues. The CDR3 DNA reads as TGTGCTGCGTGGGATTATAAGGGGGTTTATTATAAGAAACTCTTT. Its translation is CAAWDYKGVYYKKLF.

This chain connects TRGV5 to TRGJ1 or TRGJ2. With 0 bases clipped from V and 0 bases from J, the junction kept 5 bases outside the gene matches. The germline V gene encodes CDR1 VINAFY and CDR2 YDVSNSKD. This CDR3 has 15 amino acids. The CDR3 protein is CATWDRPLNYYKKLF. CDR3 DNA sequence: TGTGCCACCTGGGACAGGCCCCTGAATTATTATAAGAAACTCTTT.

This clone was counted only a few times. Other DNA sequences in the sample encode the same CDR3. V gene TRGV2 combines with J gene TRGJ1 or TRGJ2. There are 13 residues in the CDR3. V dropped 0 bases and J dropped 5; count of bases not matched to a gene: 4. CDR1 and CDR2 (germline): EGSNGY, YDSYNSKV. This chain's CDR3 is CATWDGRDYKKLF. CDR3 coding DNA: TGTGCCACCTGGGACGGGCGGGATTATAAGAAACTCTTT.

The sample holds a few counts of this clone. The V call is TRGV9, the J call TRGJ1 or TRGJ2. The ends lost 3 bases at V and 7 bases at J; junction bases unmatched: 9. The CDR3 sequence is 13 residues long. Germline CDR1 is GITISATS and CDR2 is ISYDGTV (reference sequence). This CDR3 reads CALWETLLYKKLF. As DNA, the CDR3 is TGTGCCTTGTGGGAGACACTATTGTATAAGAAACTCTTT.

This clone is deemed medium-sized. V gene TRGV2 combines with J gene TRGJ1 or TRGJ2. CDR3 size: 15 residues. Germline trimming cut 0 bases from V and 1 base from J; bases unmatched to any gene: 6. The germline CDR1 and CDR2 sequences are EGSNGY and YDSYNSKV. CDR3 amino acids: CATWDGGVNYYKKLF. For the CDR3, the DNA is TGTGCCACCTGGGACGGGGGAGTCAATTATTATAAGAAACTCTTT.

This clone is medium-sized in the sample. This sequence joins TRGV2 and TRGJP1. The CDR3 spans 13 residues. V lost 3 bases and J lost 2; bases outside the gene matches: 0. Looked up from germline, CDR1 is EGSNGY and CDR2 is YDSYNSKV. Here the CDR3 reads CATWDTTGWFKIF. Written as DNA, the CDR3 is TGTGCCACCTGGGACACCACTGGTTGGTTCAAGATATTT.

The chain uses TRGV4 and TRGJ1 or TRGJ2. Germline CDR1 is EGSTGY and CDR2 is YDSYTSSV. J gave up 7 bases and V 4 bases, and 16 bases lay outside the gene matches. CDR3 length equals 15 residues. The CDR3 reads CATWDGHPYRYKKLF. DNA of the CDR3: TGTGCCACCTGGGACGGGCACCCATATAGGTATAAGAAACTCTTT.

In its sample, this clone was seen a few times. The chain has TRGV4 and TRGJ1 or TRGJ2. Trimming cost V 6 bases and J 3 bases; bases outside gene matches: 8. The CDR3 totals 13 residues. CDR1 is EGSTGY and CDR2 is YDSYTSSV in the germline V gene. The CDR3, as DNA: TGTGCCACCTGGCTCCGGGCTTATTATAAGAAACTCTTT. Its translation: CATWLRAYYKKLF.

This clone was picked up a small number of times. The J gene is TRGJP1, the V gene TRGV5. J gave up 8 bases and V 2 bases, and 2 bases lay outside the gene matches. In germline, CDR1 is VINAFY, CDR2 YDVSNSKD. The CDR3 length is 12 residues. CDR3 sequence: CATWDMGWFKIF. The CDR3 region has the DNA TGTGCCACCTGGGACATGGGTTGGTTCAAGATATTT.

This clone was seen more than once but under ten times. The chain couples TRGV4 to TRGJ1 or TRGJ2. CDR3 length: 12 residues. J was trimmed by 5 bases and V by 4 bases; bases with no gene match: 5. Germline CDR1 is EGSTGY and CDR2 is YDSYTSSV. Written as DNA, the CDR3 is TGTGCCACCTGGGAATGGCATTATAAGAAACTCTTT. Translating gives CATWEWHYKKLF.

The V and J genes are TRGV4 and TRGJ1 or TRGJ2. The germline gives CDR1 EGSTGY, CDR2 YDSYTSSV. The V gene end was trimmed by 1 base and the J gene end by 9 bases; junction bases not matched to a gene: 12. The CDR3 is made up of 14 amino acids. CDR3 bases: TGTGCCACCTGGGATGGAGTTCCCCCCGGTAAGAAACTCTTT. Residues: CATWDGVPPGKKLF.

V usage is TRGV5 and J usage is TRGJP1. V lost 0 bases to trimming and J lost 2 bases; unmatched junction nucleotides: 6. The germline V gene has CDR1 VINAFY and CDR2 YDVSNSKD. The CDR3 is made up of 16 amino acids. This CDR3 reads CATWDRPQTTGWFKIF. CDR3 sequence (DNA): TGTGCCACCTGGGACAGGCCCCAGACCACTGGTTGGTTCAAGATATTT.

The chain has TRGV4 and TRGJ1 or TRGJ2. Germline CDR1 reads EGSTGY; CDR2 reads YDSYTSSV. The CDR3 extends over 13 amino acids. With V trimmed by 9 bases and J by 7 bases, 15 bases remained unmatched. The CDR3 sequence: CATRKTNHYKKLF. Here the CDR3 DNA reads TGTGCCACCCGAAAAACCAACCACTATAAGAAACTCTTT.

This clone is medium-sized (0.01 to 0.1%) within its sample. The identical CDR3 is also encoded by other nucleotide sequences in the sample. The chain carries TRGV4 and TRGJ1 or TRGJ2. With V trimmed by 4 bases and J by 5 bases, 5 bases remained unmatched. Per germline, CDR1 EGSTGY and CDR2 YDSYTSSV. There are 12 residues in the CDR3. For the CDR3, the DNA is TGTGCCACCTGGGACGGCGATTATAAGAAACTCTTT. Residues: CATWDGDYKKLF.

V and J are TRGV2 and TRGJ1 or TRGJ2. CDR1 EGSNGY and CDR2 YDSYNSKV come from the germline V gene. The V segment lost 0 bases and the J segment 9 bases; nucleotides outside the gene matches: 8. The CDR3 contains 13 residues. CDR3 DNA: TGTGCCACCTGGGACGGGCGGGCGGGTAAGAAACTCTTT. Translating gives CATWDGRAGKKLF.

The chain combines TRGV2 with TRGJ1 or TRGJ2. CDR1 and CDR2 from the germline V gene are EGSNGY and YDSYNSKV. V shed 6 bases and J 6 bases; nucleotides not matched to a gene: 8. This CDR3 region has 12 residues. DNA for the CDR3: TGTGCCACCTGGCCCTTTTCTTATAAGAAACTCTTT. Protein sequence: CATWPFSYKKLF.

On this clone: This could be a read error, since a much larger clone is one nucleotide away. The rearrangement links TRGV3 to TRGJ1 or TRGJ2. CDR3 length: 14 residues. In germline, CDR1 is VTNTFY, CDR2 YDVSTARD (reference sequence). The CDR3 DNA is TGTGCCACCTGGGACAGGCCGAATGATTATAAGAAACTCTTT. Its protein product is CATWDRPNDYKKLF.

The gene calls are TRGV4 and TRGJ1 or TRGJ2. The CDR3 has 16 residues. The junction had 13 bases not matched to a gene; V was cut back by 5 bases and J by 0 bases. Germline CDR1 EGSTGY, CDR2 YDSYTSSV. The chain's CDR3 is CATWAPTTQNYYKKLF. In DNA, the CDR3 is TGTGCCACCTGGGCTCCCACTACCCAGAATTATTATAAGAAACTCTTT.

By sample share, this clone is medium-sized. This chain links TRGV4 with TRGJ1 or TRGJ2. The J segment lost 12 bases and the V segment lost 1 base, leaving 6 bases of the junction unmatched. The V gene's germline CDR1 is EGSTGY and CDR2 YDSYTSSV. CDR3 length equals 11 residues. The CDR3 DNA is TGTGCCACCTGGGATGGCACTCGGAAACTCTTT. Its translation is CATWDGTRKLF.

This clone was seen a handful of times. The chain is built from TRGV4 and TRGJ1 or TRGJ2. This CDR3 comprises 13 residues. After removal of 1 base from V and 7 bases from J, the junction contained 7 bases not matched to a gene. Germline CDR1 EGSTGY, CDR2 YDSYTSSV. The CDR3 DNA is TGTGCCACCTGGGATGGCCACTGGTATAAGAAACTCTTT. Translation: CATWDGHWYKKLF.

This chain joins TRGV2 and TRGJ1 or TRGJ2. The germline gives CDR1 EGSNGY, CDR2 YDSYNSKV. This CDR3 is built from 13 residues. J was trimmed by 4 bases and V by 4 bases; bases with no gene match: 7. CDR3 nucleotides: TGTGCCACCTGGGAAGTTAGATATTATAAGAAACTCTTT. Encoded protein: CATWEVRYYKKLF.

This clone was seen only a few times. The DNA is left out, because the CDR3 cannot be placed on it with certainty; the CDR3 is given as TCRdb lists it. The chain recombines TRGV11 with TRGJ1 or TRGJ2. TRGV11 is an ORF for which the function is uncertain. Inclusive of both ends, the CDR3 amounts to 16 amino acids. The CDR3: CTTVPAGLGTGYKKLF.

By proportion, this clone is medium-sized (0.01 to 0.1%). The V and J genes are TRGV2 and TRGJ1 or TRGJ2. CDR1 is EGSNGY, CDR2 YDSYNSKV, per germline. The CDR3 is made up of 14 amino acids. After removal of 0 bases from V and 8 bases from J, the junction contained 10 bases not matched to a gene. The CDR3 is CATWDGQPRDKKLF. The CDR3 coding sequence is TGTGCCACCTGGGACGGGCAACCTAGAGATAAGAAACTCTTT.

The chain uses TRGV4 and TRGJ1 or TRGJ2. Germline loops: CDR1 EGSTGY, CDR2 YDSYTSSV. The CDR3 is 14 residues long. V dropped 5 bases and J dropped 2; count of bases not matched to a gene: 9. This chain's CDR3 is CATWGAKDYYKKLF. DNA of the CDR3: TGTGCCACCTGGGGTGCGAAAGATTATTATAAGAAACTCTTT.

As regards this clone: Other nucleotide sequences from this sample produce the same CDR3. The genes are TRGV5 and TRGJ1 or TRGJ2. This CDR3 spans 13 amino acids. V shed 0 bases and J 3 bases; nucleotides not matched to a gene: 2. The germline CDR1 and CDR2 sequences are VINAFY and YDVSNSKD. CDR3 in amino acids: CATWDRSYYKKLF. The CDR3 DNA is TGTGCCACCTGGGACAGGTCTTATTATAAGAAACTCTTT.

A few counts support this clone. V gene TRGV5 combines with J gene TRGJ1 or TRGJ2. The CDR3 consists of 11 residues. The V gene end was trimmed by 1 base and the J gene end by 11 bases; junction bases not matched to a gene: 5. Germline CDR1 reads VINAFY; CDR2 reads YDVSNSKD. Here the CDR3 reads CATWDRAEKLF. As DNA, the CDR3 is TGTGCCACCTGGGACAGAGCGGAGAAACTCTTT.

This clone was counted between two and nine times. The chain couples TRGV9 to TRGJ1 or TRGJ2. Trimming took 4 bases from V and 7 from J; bases not matched to a gene: 4. The germline V gene encodes CDR1 GITISATS and CDR2 ISYDGTV (reference sequence). The CDR3 extends over 11 amino acids. The CDR3 spells CALWESYKKLF. In DNA, the CDR3 is TGTGCCTTGTGGGAAAGCTATAAGAAACTCTTT.

The rearrangement uses TRGV3 and TRGJP2. The germline gives CDR1 VTNTFY, CDR2 YDVSTARD (reference sequence). Trimming removed 0 bases from V and 3 bases from J; junction bases left unmatched: 4. The CDR3 is 15 residues long. CDR3 sequence reads: CATWDRLRSDWIKTF. The DNA for the CDR3 is TGTGCCACCTGGGACAGGCTGCGTAGTGATTGGATCAAGACGTTT.

The V call is TRGV3, the J call TRGJ1 or TRGJ2. This CDR3 comprises 15 residues. CDR1 and CDR2 from the germline V gene are VTNTFY and YDVSTARD (reference sequence). Trimming took 0 bases from V and 0 from J; bases not matched to a gene: 5. Written as DNA, the CDR3 is TGTGCCACCTGGGACAGGCCGGCGAATTATTATAAGAAACTCTTT. Protein sequence: CATWDRPANYYKKLF.

This sequence joins TRGV8 and TRGJ1 or TRGJ2. The V segment lost 1 base and the J segment 9 bases; nucleotides outside the gene matches: 3. This CDR3 contains 11 residues. Germline assignment: CDR1 VENAVY and CDR2 YDSYNSRV. CDR3: CATWDSFKKLF. The CDR3 DNA reads TGTGCCACCTGGGATAGCTTTAAGAAACTCTTT.